This T cell receptor (beta chain) was observed in a study of T cells in Graves' hyperthyroidism and ophthalmopathy. Turning to the study itself: The authors collected peripheral blood at initial diagnosis, before any treatment.

The investigators amplified TCR beta CDR3 regions from RNA transcripts. In the first-round RT-PCR of the TCR CDR3, the HTBI primer set was used. TCRdb reprocessed the multiplex PCR reads with MiXCR, giving one entry per CDR3 protein. This sample yields more than 350,000 distinct CDR3 sequences, of which 13% to 15% are seen a single time; around 20% belongs to the top ten. The V gene end was trimmed by 3 bases and the J gene end by 4 bases; junction bases not matched to a gene: 3. The CDR3 extends over 14 amino acids. Germline values: CDR1 LNHDA, CDR2 SQIVND (reference sequence). Diagnoses used clinical symptoms, serum thyroxine and TRAb, thyroid ultrasound and orbital computed tomography. Worth noting for this clonotype: Its antigen remains unidentified.

Whole-study findings and limits: The blood repertoire included most of the expanded thyroid clonotypes above 0.001.

The chain recombines TRBV19 with TRBJ2-3; 8 bases match TRBD2. The receptor comes from a woman aged 55-69 years with Graves' ophthalmopathy. Input material: blood. CDR3 residues: CASSISGSADTQYF. CDR3 nucleotides: TGTGCCAGTAGTATCAGCGGGAGCGCAGATACGCAGTATTTT. The full variable domain, its missing parts supplied by reference TRBV19 and TRBJ2-3, is DGGITQSPKYLFRKEGQNVTLSCEQNLNHDAMYWYRQDPGQGLRLIYYSQIVNDFQKGDIAEGYSVSREKKESFPLTVTSAQKNPTAFYLCASSISGSADTQYFGPGTRLTVL.